Shown below are 22 T cell receptor beta chains from a single sample sequenced in a study of blood T cell repertoires in COVID-19. Sequenced by immunoSEQ multiplex PCR; TCRdb stores in-frame clones only, minus some. The profile shows about 92,000 clones, 80% of them singletons. Sequences were obtained from peripheral blood. The receptor source for this set is a man aged 50-59 years who had recovered from COVID-19.

The chain is built from TRBV5-4 and TRBJ2-7, with 9 bases identical to TRBD1. The CDR3 spans 16 residues. Germline lookup yields CDR1 SGHNT and CDR2 YYREEE (reference sequence). Trimming removed 4 bases from V and 0 bases from J; junction bases left unmatched: 8. CDR3 bases: TGTGCCAGCAGCCTATGGGACAGGGCCTCCTCCTACGAGCAGTACTTC. Its translation: CASSLWDRASSYEQYF.

The V gene is TRBV6-6, the J gene TRBJ2-1; 14 bases align to TRBD2. CDR1 and CDR2 from the germline V gene are MNHNY and SVGAGI (reference sequence). The CDR3 runs 14 residues. V lost 7 bases and J lost 7; bases outside the gene matches: 3. The CDR3 loop reads CASNRLAGGNEQFF. Written as DNA, the CDR3 is TGTGCCAGCAATAGACTAGCGGGAGGGAATGAGCAGTTCTTC.

The V and J genes are TRBV7-3 and TRBJ2-6; TRBD2 aligns across 8 bases. CDR3 length: 16 amino acids. Trimming cost V 6 bases and J 1 base; bases outside gene matches: 5. The germline gives CDR1 SGHTA, CDR2 FQGTGA. The CDR3 loop reads CASSRGTSSGANVLTF. CDR3 nucleotide sequence: TGTGCCAGCAGTCGAGGGACTAGTTCTGGGGCCAACGTCCTGACTTTC.

The genes are TRBV5-5 and TRBJ1-4; D might be TRBD1 (6 bases). CDR1 is SGHKS, CDR2 YYEKEE, per germline (reference sequence). CDR3 size: 16 residues. V shed 0 bases and J shed 4 bases, with 13 bases lying between them. CDR3 DNA: TGTGCCAGCAGCTTGGGGGAAGACAGGTTTAATGAAAAACTGTTTTTT. Protein product: CASSLGEDRFNEKLFF.

The rearrangement links TRBV5-1 to TRBJ2-3; D is uncertain. The CDR3 consists of 17 residues. Trimming stripped 0 bases from V and 0 bases from J, with 14 bases between. CDR1 and CDR2 from the germline V gene are SGHRS and YFSETQ. DNA for the CDR3: TGCGCCAGCAGCTTGGCGAGCTACAGAGCTAGCACAGATACGCAGTATTTT. It codes for CASSLASYRASTDTQYF.

This clone came up a few times. This chain joins TRBV6-2 or TRBV6-3 and TRBJ2-3, with TRBD2 identical over 8 bases. CDR1 MNHEY and CDR2 SVGEGT come from the germline V gene. The CDR3 covers 15 residues. The V and J ends lost 1 base and 3 bases, in that order; junction bases with no gene match: 3. In DNA form, the CDR3 reads TGTGCCAGCAGTTACTGGGCTAGCGGGACAGATACGCAGTATTTT. Encoded protein: CASSYWASGTDTQYF.

J is TRBJ1-4 and V is TRBV2, with D hard to call. The CDR3 is 11 residues long. Per germline, CDR1 SNHLY and CDR2 FYNNEI. V shed 6 bases and J shed 4 bases, with 3 bases lying between them. The CDR3 coding sequence is TGTGCCAGCAGGAGTAATGAAAAACTGTTTTTT. It codes for CASRSNEKLFF.

As regards this clone: The junction does not match germline at one end; this may be a read error. The chain recombines TRBV19 with TRBJ1-1; D remains unclear. The CDR3 is 14 residues long. Germline V gene lookup returns CDR1 LNHDA and CDR2 SQIVND (reference sequence). The CDR3 is CACRSPGSNTEAFF. CDR3 bases: TGTGCCTGTAGGAGTCCGGGGTCGAACACTGAAGCTTTCTTT.

This clone was observed a single time. The chain uses TRBV5-1 and TRBJ1-3, with unresolved D. The CDR3 extends over 14 amino acids. The V gene lost 0 bases and the J gene lost 4 bases, with 8 bases spanning the gap. CDR1 and CDR2 from the germline V gene are SGHRS and YFSETQ. The CDR3, as DNA: TGCGCCAGCAGCTTGGCCTCACAGGGAAACACCATATATTTT. This sequence encodes CASSLASQGNTIYF.

This rearrangement joins TRBV9 to TRBJ2-1, with 9 positions matching TRBD2. The J segment lost 7 bases and the V segment lost 4 bases, leaving 9 bases of the junction unmatched. The CDR3 totals 15 residues. Germline values: CDR1 SGDLS, CDR2 YYNGEE. CDR3 protein: CASSSQTSGWNEQFF. The CDR3 nucleotides are TGTGCCAGCAGCTCCCAGACTAGCGGTTGGAATGAGCAGTTCTTC.

The chain joins TRBV15 to TRBJ2-1; maybe TRBD2 (7 bases). Between the trimmed V and J ends, which lost 0 bases and 6 bases, there was a span of 15 bases. Germline values: CDR1 LNHNV, CDR2 YYDKDF (reference sequence). The CDR3 loop spans 16 amino acids. This chain's CDR3 is CATSREGGAGSNEQFF. The CDR3 nucleotides read TGTGCCACCAGCAGAGAAGGGGGGGCAGGTTCCAATGAGCAGTTCTTC.

The chain couples TRBV5-4 to TRBJ2-1; the match to TRBD2 covers 7 bases. The CDR3 totals 16 residues. Germline CDR1 is SGHNT and CDR2 is YYREEE (reference sequence). After removal of 4 bases from V and 10 bases from J, the junction contained 17 bases not matched to a gene. The CDR3 loop reads CASSPDGGGPSREQFF. CDR3 DNA: TGTGCCAGCAGCCCGGACGGGGGAGGGCCCTCGAGGGAGCAGTTCTTC.

The count of this clone is one. This chain uses TRBV5-1 with TRBJ1-1, with 9 nucleotides matching TRBD1. Germline lookup yields CDR1 SGHRS and CDR2 YFSETQ. CDR3 length: 15 residues. The V and J ends lost 4 bases and 5 bases, in that order; junction bases with no gene match: 9. CDR3 amino acids: CASSRGQGIGTEAFF. For the CDR3, the DNA is TGCGCCAGCAGCCGAGGACAGGGGATTGGTACTGAAGCTTTCTTT.

This chain uses TRBV25-1 with TRBJ1-5, with D possibly being TRBD1 (5 bases). Germline CDR1 is MGHDK and CDR2 is SYGVNS. CDR3 length equals 15 residues. The V gene lost 2 bases and the J gene lost 3 bases, with 11 bases spanning the gap. CDR3 sequence: CASSEQGGDNQPQHF. In DNA form, the CDR3 reads TGTGCCAGCAGTGAACAGGGAGGGGACAATCAGCCCCAGCATTTT.

The sample holds a few counts of this clone. The CDR3 coding sequence is TGTGCCAGTAGTAACCGGGACAGGGGTGACACTGAAGCTTTCTTT. It encodes CASSNRDRGDTEAFF. The gene calls are TRBV19 and TRBJ1-1; 10 nucleotides agree with TRBD1. V lost 4 bases, J lost 3 bases, and 5 bases stayed unmatched. The CDR3 is 15 amino acids. Germline lookup yields CDR1 LNHDA and CDR2 SQIVND (reference sequence).

J is TRBJ1-2 and V is TRBV7-9, with 9 bases lining up with TRBD1. The CDR3 spans 18 residues. After removal of 4 bases from V and 2 bases from J, the junction contained 14 bases not matched to a gene. CDR1 is SEHNR, CDR2 FQNEAQ, per germline (reference sequence). For the CDR3, the DNA is TGTGCCAGCAGCTCAATCGGCGGGACAGGGAGACCGAACTATGGCTACACCTTC. Its protein product is CASSSIGGTGRPNYGYTF.

The chain has TRBV7-2 and TRBJ2-1; D may be TRBD2 (6 bases). Between the trimmed V and J ends, which lost 2 bases and 1 base, there was a span of 6 bases. This CDR3 has 14 residues. CDR1 and CDR2 from the germline V gene are SGHTA and FQGNSA. CDR3 protein: CASSLRGSYNEQFF. The CDR3, as DNA: TGTGCCAGCAGCTTACGGGGGTCCTACAATGAGCAGTTCTTC. The variable domain in full, completed from reference TRBV7-2 and TRBJ2-1, reads GAGVSQSPSNKVTEKGKDVELRCDPISGHTALYWYRQSLGQGLEFLIYFQGNSAPDKSGLPSDRFSAERTGGSVSTLTIQRTQQEDSAVYLCASSLRGSYNEQFFGPGTRLTVL.

The V call is TRBV19, the J call TRBJ1-5; D remains ambiguous. The CDR3 consists of 14 residues. The V and J ends lost 7 bases and 5 bases respectively, with 15 bases between them. The V gene's germline CDR1 is LNHDA and CDR2 SQIVND (reference sequence). For the CDR3, the DNA is TGTGCCAGTACCCCCACCTCGCGAGATCAGCCCCAGCATTTT. It is translated as CASTPTSRDQPQHF.

For this clone: Germline is not matched at one junction end, which may reflect a read error. J is TRBJ2-5 and V is TRBV10-3, with 7 bases aligning to TRBD1. CDR1 and CDR2 (germline): ENHRY, SYGVKD. CDR3 size: 13 residues. The CDR3 loop reads CAIRAQTNTGQNF. CDR3 DNA: TGTGCCATCAGGGCGCAAACCAACACGGGACAGAACTTC.

This chain connects TRBV6-4 to TRBJ2-5, with 10 bases aligning to TRBD2. This CDR3 has 15 residues. Germline V gives CDR1 MRHNA, CDR2 SNTAGT. Unmatched junction bases numbered 10, after V lost 3 bases and J lost 9 bases. The CDR3 region is CASSETPGLAAPQYF. In DNA, the CDR3 is TGTGCCAGCAGTGAAACGCCCGGACTAGCGGCTCCCCAGTACTTC.

This clone was found once. The chain uses TRBV4-3 and TRBJ2-4; D unclear. The germline V gene encodes CDR1 LGHNA and CDR2 YSLEER. Trimming shortened V by 0 bases and J by 0 bases, and 6 bases separated the two germline ends. The CDR3 length is 15 residues. The CDR3 loop is CASSQDNLAKNIQYF. DNA for the CDR3: TGCGCCAGCAGCCAAGACAACTTAGCCAAAAACATTCAGTACTTC.

The table lists this clone with a few counts. The chain combines TRBV5-1 with TRBJ2-5; TRBD2 is a possible D gene (9 bases). This CDR3 contains 16 residues. CDR1 SGHRS and CDR2 YFSETQ come from the germline V gene. V was shortened by 8 bases and J by 4 bases, with 24 bases between the two germline ends. CDR3 sequence (DNA): TGCGCCAGACCGACAGGGGATAGCGGGAGAGGAGAGACCCAGTACTTC. Residues: CARPTGDSGRGETQYF.